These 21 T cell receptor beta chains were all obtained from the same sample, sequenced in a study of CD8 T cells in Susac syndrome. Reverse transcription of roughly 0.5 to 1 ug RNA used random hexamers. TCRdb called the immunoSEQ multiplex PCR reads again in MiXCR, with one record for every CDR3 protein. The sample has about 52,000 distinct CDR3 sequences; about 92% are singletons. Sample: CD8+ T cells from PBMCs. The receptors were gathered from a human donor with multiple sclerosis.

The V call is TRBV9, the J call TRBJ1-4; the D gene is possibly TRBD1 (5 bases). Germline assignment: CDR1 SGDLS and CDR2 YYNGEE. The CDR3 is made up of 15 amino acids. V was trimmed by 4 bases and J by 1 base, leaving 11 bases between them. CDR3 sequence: CASSPSGVTNEKLFF. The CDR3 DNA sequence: TGTGCCAGCAGCCCTTCGGGGGTAACTAATGAAAAACTGTTTTTT.

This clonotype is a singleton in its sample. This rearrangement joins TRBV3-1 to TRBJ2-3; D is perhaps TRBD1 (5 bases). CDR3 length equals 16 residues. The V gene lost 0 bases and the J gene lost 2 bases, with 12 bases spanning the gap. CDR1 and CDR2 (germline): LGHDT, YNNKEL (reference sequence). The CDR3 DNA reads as TGTGCCAGCAGCCAAGAGGAAATAGGACACACAGATACGCAGTATTTT. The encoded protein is CASSQEEIGHTDTQYF.

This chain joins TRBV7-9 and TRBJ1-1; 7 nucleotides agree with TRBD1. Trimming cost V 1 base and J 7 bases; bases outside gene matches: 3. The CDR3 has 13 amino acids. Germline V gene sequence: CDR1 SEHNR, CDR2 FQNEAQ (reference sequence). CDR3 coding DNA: TGTGCCAGCAGCTTAGGAGGACAGGTTGAAGCTTTCTTT. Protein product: CASSLGGQVEAFF.

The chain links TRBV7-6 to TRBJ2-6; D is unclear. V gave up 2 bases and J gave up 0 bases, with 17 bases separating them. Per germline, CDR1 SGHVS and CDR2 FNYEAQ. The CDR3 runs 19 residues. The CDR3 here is CASSLKVQPINSGANVLTF. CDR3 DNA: TGTGCCAGCAGCTTAAAAGTCCAACCGATAAACTCTGGGGCCAACGTCCTGACTTTC.

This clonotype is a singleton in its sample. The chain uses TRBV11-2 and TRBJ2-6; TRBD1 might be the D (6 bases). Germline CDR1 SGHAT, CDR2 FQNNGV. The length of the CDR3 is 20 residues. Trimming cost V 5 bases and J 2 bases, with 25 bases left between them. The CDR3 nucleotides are TGTGCCAGCAGCCCCTTTTTCCGGGACACCGAGTATACTGGGGCCAACGTCCTGACTTTC. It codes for CASSPFFRDTEYTGANVLTF.

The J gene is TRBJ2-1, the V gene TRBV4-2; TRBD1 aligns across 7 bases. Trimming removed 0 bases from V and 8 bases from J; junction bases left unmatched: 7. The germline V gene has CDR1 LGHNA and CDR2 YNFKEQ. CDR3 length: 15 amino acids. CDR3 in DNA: TGTGCCAGCAGCCAAGAGACAGGGATTGGTCATGAGCAGTTCTTC. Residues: CASSQETGIGHEQFF.

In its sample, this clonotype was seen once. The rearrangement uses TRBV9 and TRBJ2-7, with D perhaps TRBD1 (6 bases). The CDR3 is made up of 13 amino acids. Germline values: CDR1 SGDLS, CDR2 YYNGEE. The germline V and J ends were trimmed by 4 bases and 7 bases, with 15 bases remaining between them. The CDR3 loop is CASSPGTQGEQYF. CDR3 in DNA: TGTGCCAGCAGCCCAGGGACGCAGGGGGAGCAGTACTTC.

Here the CDR3 DNA reads TGTGCCAGCAGTCCCTTACATGGAAGGGACGGCTACACCTTC. Residues: CASSPLHGRDGYTF. The J gene is TRBJ1-2, the V gene TRBV28; possible D gene TRBD1, 5 bases. The CDR3 extends over 14 amino acids. CDR1 is MDHEN, CDR2 SYDVKM, per germline. V shed 5 bases and J shed 8 bases, with 18 bases lying between them.

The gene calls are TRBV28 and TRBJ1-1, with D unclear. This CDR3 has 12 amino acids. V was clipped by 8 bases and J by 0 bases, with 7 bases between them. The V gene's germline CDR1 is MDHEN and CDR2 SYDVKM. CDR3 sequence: CASQQLNTEAFF. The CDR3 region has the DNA TGTGCCAGCCAACAGCTGAACACTGAAGCTTTCTTT.

CDR3 protein: CASSFTGAYTDTQYF. The CDR3 DNA is TGTGCCAGCAGCTTTACAGGGGCTTACACAGATACGCAGTATTTT. The chain recombines TRBV7-3 with TRBJ2-3; 7 bases are shared with TRBD1. The CDR3 runs to 15 residues. The junction had 5 bases not matched to a gene; V was cut back by 3 bases and J by 2 bases. Looked up from germline, CDR1 is SGHTA and CDR2 is FQGTGA.

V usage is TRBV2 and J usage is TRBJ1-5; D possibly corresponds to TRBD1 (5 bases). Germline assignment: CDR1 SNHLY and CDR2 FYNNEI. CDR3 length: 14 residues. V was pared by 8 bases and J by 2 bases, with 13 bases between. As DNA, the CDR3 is TGTGCCAGCGGCAGGGACGGGGGCAATCAGCCCCAGCATTTT. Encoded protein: CASGRDGGNQPQHF. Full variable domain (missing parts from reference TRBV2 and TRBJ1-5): EPEVTQTPSHQVTQMGQEVILRCVPISNHLYFYWYRQILGQKVEFLVSFYNNEISEKSEIFDDQFSVERPDGSNFTLKIRSTKLEDSAMYFCASGRDGGNQPQHFGDGTRLSIL.

Here the CDR3 DNA reads TGTGCCTGGGGGGAGCCCATGAACACTGAAGCTTTCTTT. Translated: CAWGEPMNTEAFF. This chain connects TRBV30 to TRBJ1-1, with D uncertain. Trimming took 5 bases from V and 0 from J, leaving 10 bases between them. Germline V gene sequence: CDR1 GTSNPN, CDR2 SVGIG (reference sequence). This CDR3 has 13 amino acids.

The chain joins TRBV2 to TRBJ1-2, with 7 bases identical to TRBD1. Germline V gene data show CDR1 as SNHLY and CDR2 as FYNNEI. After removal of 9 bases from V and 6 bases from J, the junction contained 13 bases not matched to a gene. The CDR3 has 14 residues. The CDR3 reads CASRGWDRLNGYTF. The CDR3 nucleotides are TGTGCCAGTAGGGGGTGGGACAGATTGAATGGCTACACCTTC.

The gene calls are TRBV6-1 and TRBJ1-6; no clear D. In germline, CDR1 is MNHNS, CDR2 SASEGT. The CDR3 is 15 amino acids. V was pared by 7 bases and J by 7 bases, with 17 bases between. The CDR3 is CASNPKGGENSPLHF. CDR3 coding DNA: TGTGCCAGCAATCCGAAGGGAGGAGAGAATTCACCCCTCCACTTT.

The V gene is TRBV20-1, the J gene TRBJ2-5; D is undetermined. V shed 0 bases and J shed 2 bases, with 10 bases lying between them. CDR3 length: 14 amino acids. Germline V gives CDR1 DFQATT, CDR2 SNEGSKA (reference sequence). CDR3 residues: CSAREDVLQETQYF. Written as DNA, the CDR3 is TGCAGTGCTAGAGAGGATGTTCTTCAAGAGACCCAGTACTTC.

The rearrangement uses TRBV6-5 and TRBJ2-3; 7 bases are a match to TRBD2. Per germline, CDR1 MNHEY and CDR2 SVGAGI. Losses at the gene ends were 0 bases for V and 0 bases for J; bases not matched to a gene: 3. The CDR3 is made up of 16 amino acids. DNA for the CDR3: TGTGCCAGCAGTTACTCTAGTAGCGGGAGCACAGATACGCAGTATTTT. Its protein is CASSYSSSGSTDTQYF.

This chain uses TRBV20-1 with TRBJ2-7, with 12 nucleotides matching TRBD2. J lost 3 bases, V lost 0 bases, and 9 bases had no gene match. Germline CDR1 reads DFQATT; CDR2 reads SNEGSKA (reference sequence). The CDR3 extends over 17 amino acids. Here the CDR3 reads CSARDGASGGAGYEQYF. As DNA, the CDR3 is TGCAGTGCTAGAGATGGAGCTAGCGGGGGGGCAGGCTACGAGCAGTACTTC.

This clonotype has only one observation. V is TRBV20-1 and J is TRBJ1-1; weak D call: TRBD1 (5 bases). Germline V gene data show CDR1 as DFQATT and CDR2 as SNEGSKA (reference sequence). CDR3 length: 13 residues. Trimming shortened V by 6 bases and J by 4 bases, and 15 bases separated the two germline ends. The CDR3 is CSAIDGRVTEAFF. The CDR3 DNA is TGCAGTGCGATAGACGGCAGGGTCACTGAAGCTTTCTTT.

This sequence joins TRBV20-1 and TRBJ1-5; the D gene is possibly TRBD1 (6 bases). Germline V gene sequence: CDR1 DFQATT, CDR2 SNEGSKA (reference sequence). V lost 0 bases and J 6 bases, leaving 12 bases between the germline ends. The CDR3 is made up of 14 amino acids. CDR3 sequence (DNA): TGCAGTGCTAGAGATGCAGGGGAGAGTCAGCCCCAGCATTTT. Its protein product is CSARDAGESQPQHF.

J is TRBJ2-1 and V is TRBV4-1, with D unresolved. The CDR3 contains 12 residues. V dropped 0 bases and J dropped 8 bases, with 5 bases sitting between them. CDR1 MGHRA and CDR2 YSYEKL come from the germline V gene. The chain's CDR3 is CASSQDVDEQFF. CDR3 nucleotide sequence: TGCGCCAGCAGCCAAGATGTCGATGAGCAGTTCTTC.

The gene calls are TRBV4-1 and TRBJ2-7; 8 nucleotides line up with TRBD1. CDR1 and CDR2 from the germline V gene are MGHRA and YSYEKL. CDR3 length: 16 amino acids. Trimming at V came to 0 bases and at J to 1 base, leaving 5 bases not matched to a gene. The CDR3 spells CASSQDPGGASYEQYF. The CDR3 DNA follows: TGCGCCAGCAGCCAAGACCCAGGGGGCGCTTCCTACGAGCAGTACTTC.